This T cell receptor beta chain was identified in a study of a mutant IDH1 vaccine in newly diagnosed glioma. Study details: The study held visit V12 at week 35 and visit V13 at week 47.

TCRdb's table, derived via immunoSEQ multiplex PCR, lists solely in-frame clones and lacks some. The data show under 35,000 clones, about four fifths seen once. With respect to this clone: The antigen is unknown.

This sample's time point: week 35, safety follow-up. A 20-mer mutant IDH1 peptide at 300 ug was injected subcutaneously with topical imiquimod. Germline-derived CDR1 and CDR2 are SEHNR and FQNEAQ (reference sequence). V shed 5 bases and J shed 1 base, with 12 bases lying between them. The length of the CDR3 is 14 residues. This receptor was obtained from a man over 45 with glioma. The chain recombines TRBV7-9 with TRBJ2-7, with D possibly matching TRBD1 (6 bases). The sample in question was PBMCs, obtained from a glioma patient whose treatment included an IDH1 peptide vaccine. The CDR3 protein is CASSPSTGSYEQYF. The CDR3 DNA reads TGTGCCAGCAGCCCAAGCACAGGGTCCTACGAGCAGTACTTC.